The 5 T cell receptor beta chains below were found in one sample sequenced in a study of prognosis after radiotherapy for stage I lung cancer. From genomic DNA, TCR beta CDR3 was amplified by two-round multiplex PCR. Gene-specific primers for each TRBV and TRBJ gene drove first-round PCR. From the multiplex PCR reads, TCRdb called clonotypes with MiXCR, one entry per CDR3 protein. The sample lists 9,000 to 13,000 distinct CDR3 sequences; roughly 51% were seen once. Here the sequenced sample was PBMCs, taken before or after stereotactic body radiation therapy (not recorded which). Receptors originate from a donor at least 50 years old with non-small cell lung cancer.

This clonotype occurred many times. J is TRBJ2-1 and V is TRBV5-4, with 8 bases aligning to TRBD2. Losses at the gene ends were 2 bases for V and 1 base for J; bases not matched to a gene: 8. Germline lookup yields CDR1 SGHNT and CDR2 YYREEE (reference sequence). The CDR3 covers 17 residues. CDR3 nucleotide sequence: TGTGCCAGCAGCTTCAGGACTAGCCCACATTCCTACAATGAGCAGTTCTTC. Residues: CASSFRTSPHSYNEQFF.

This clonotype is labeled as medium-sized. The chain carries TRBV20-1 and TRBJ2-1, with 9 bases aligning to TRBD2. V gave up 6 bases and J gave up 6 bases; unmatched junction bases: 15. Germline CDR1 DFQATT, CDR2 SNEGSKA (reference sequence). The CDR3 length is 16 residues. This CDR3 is CSAPPTVTSGINEQFF. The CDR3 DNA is TGCAGTGCCCCCCCTACCGTGACTAGCGGAATCAATGAGCAGTTCTTC.

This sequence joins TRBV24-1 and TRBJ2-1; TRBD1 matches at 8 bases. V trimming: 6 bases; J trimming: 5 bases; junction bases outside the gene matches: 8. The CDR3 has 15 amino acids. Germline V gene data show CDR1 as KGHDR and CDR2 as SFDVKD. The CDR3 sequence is CATSTRDRYNNEQFF. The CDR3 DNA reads TGTGCCACCAGTACCCGGGACAGGTATAACAATGAGCAGTTCTTC.

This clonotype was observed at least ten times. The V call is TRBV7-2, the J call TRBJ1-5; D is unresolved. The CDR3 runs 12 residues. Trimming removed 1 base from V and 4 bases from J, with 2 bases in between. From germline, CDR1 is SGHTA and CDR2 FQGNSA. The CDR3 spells CASSLGNQPQHF. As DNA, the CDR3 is TGTGCCAGCAGCTTAGGGAATCAGCCCCAGCATTTT.

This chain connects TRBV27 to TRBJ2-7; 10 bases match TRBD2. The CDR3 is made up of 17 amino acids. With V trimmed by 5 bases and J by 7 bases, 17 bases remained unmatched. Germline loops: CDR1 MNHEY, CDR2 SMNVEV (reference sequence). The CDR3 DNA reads TGTGCCAGCAGTGCCTTCGGGGTAGCGGGGGGTCCTGGGGAGCAGTACTTC. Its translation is CASSAFGVAGGPGEQYF.